These 29 T cell receptor beta chains came from one sample sequenced in a study of T cells in Graves' hyperthyroidism and ophthalmopathy. The investigators amplified TCR beta CDR3 regions from RNA transcripts. In the first-round RT-PCR of the TCR CDR3, the HTBI primer set was used. TCRdb reanalysed the multiplex PCR reads using MiXCR and keeps one entry per CDR3 protein. The sample lists roughly 560,000 distinct CDR3 sequences; around 15% were seen once. Specimen: blood. The receptors come from a woman aged 40 to 50 with Graves' ophthalmopathy.

This clonotype occurred many times. CDR3 sequence (DNA): TGTGCCAGCAGTGCCCTGTCGAGGACCTACGAGCAGTACTTC. Its protein product is CASSALSRTYEQYF. The chain couples TRBV6-1 to TRBJ2-7; D is unresolved. V lost 4 bases and J lost 2, with 12 bases in between. CDR3 length equals 14 residues. The germline V gene encodes CDR1 MNHNS and CDR2 SASEGT.

This clonotype was observed at least ten times. The genes are TRBV12-3 or TRBV12-4 and TRBJ1-2; the D is unclear. The V end lost 5 bases, the J end lost 4 bases, and 17 bases lay between the germline ends. The CDR3 spans 15 residues. The CDR3 protein is CASSPAGSSSYGYTF. The CDR3 DNA sequence: TGTGCCAGCAGTCCCGCGGGCAGTTCGTCCTATGGCTACACCTTC.

The table lists this clonotype with many counts. The chain is built from TRBV13 and TRBJ2-7, with 12 nucleotides matching TRBD2. The CDR3 consists of 16 residues. With V trimmed by 5 bases and J by 2 bases, 7 bases remained unmatched. Per germline, CDR1 PRHDT and CDR2 FYEKMQ (reference sequence). The CDR3 spells CASSARTSGVTYEQYF. Here the CDR3 DNA reads TGTGCCAGCAGCGCCAGGACTAGCGGGGTAACCTACGAGCAGTACTTC.

This clonotype has ten or more counts. The chain combines TRBV11-2 with TRBJ1-1, with 9 bases identical to TRBD1. The V gene's germline CDR1 is SGHAT and CDR2 FQNNGV. V lost 6 bases, J lost 6 bases, and 2 bases stayed unmatched. This CDR3 is built from 12 residues. For the CDR3, the DNA is TGTGCCAGCAGAAGGACAGGGGCTGAAGCTTTCTTT. Its translation: CASRRTGAEAFF.

In its sample, this clonotype was seen many times. In nucleotides, the CDR3 is TGTGCCAGCACCCTGGGGGGCAGGGCCTACGAGCAGTACTTC. Translation: CASTLGGRAYEQYF. The chain uses TRBV6-5 and TRBJ2-7, with D perhaps assigned TRBD1 or TRBD2 (6 bases each). The V end was cut by 7 bases, the J end by 2 bases, with 15 bases between. The germline CDR1 and CDR2 sequences are MNHEY and SVGAGI. The CDR3 has 14 residues.

This clonotype was recorded at least ten times. The chain carries TRBV29-1 and TRBJ2-7; 13 nucleotides align to TRBD2. In germline, CDR1 is SQVTM, CDR2 ANQGSEA. V trimming: 4 bases; J trimming: 4 bases; junction bases outside the gene matches: 7. The CDR3 extends over 15 amino acids. CDR3 amino acids: CSVGGTSGKGYEQYF. The CDR3 DNA follows: TGCAGCGTTGGTGGGACTAGCGGGAAAGGATACGAGCAGTACTTC.

The chain uses TRBV11-2 and TRBJ2-2, with D unclear. V was cut by 5 bases and J by 0 bases, with 10 bases left in between. CDR1 is SGHAT, CDR2 FQNNGV, per germline. This CDR3 is 15 amino acids long. CDR3 region: CASSPTLPNTGELFF. The DNA of the CDR3 is TGTGCCAGCAGCCCGACCCTCCCGAACACCGGGGAGCTGTTTTTT.

The chain has TRBV7-6 and TRBJ2-5, with TRBD2 matching 7 bases. The germline V gene has CDR1 SGHVS and CDR2 FNYEAQ. This CDR3 contains 15 residues. V shed 2 bases, J shed 6 bases, and the junction held 9 bases outside the gene matches. The CDR3 nucleotides are TGTGCCAGCAGCTTATTCGGCGGGAGAGAAAAGACCCAGTACTTC. Protein sequence: CASSLFGGREKTQYF.

This clonotype was counted ten times or more. DNA of the CDR3: TGTGCCAGCAGGGGGCGGACTAGCCAACACACAGATACGCAGTATTTT. It encodes CASRGRTSQHTDTQYF. V and J are TRBV2 and TRBJ2-3; 8 nucleotides match TRBD2. Germline CDR1 is SNHLY and CDR2 is FYNNEI. V shed 6 bases, J shed 2 bases, and the junction held 10 bases outside the gene matches. The CDR3 is 16 amino acids.

This clonotype was counted many times. This chain uses TRBV13 with TRBJ1-2; D unclear. The germline V and J ends were trimmed by 2 bases and 6 bases, with 7 bases remaining between them. The CDR3 has 12 amino acids. Germline V gives CDR1 PRHDT, CDR2 FYEKMQ (reference sequence). The CDR3 loop is CASSLTRDGYTF. The DNA for the CDR3 is TGTGCCAGCAGCTTAACACGGGATGGCTACACCTTC.

The J gene is TRBJ1-5, the V gene TRBV11-2; TRBD1 might be the D (6 bases). Per the germline V gene, CDR1 is SGHAT and CDR2 is FQNNGV. Trimming left V 4 bases short and J 9 bases short, with 22 bases between. CDR3 length: 16 residues. CDR3 region: CASSSGGWGPSMPQHF. The CDR3 DNA sequence: TGTGCCAGCAGCTCTGGGGGTTGGGGGCCCTCGATGCCCCAGCATTTT. Variable domain in full (rest from reference TRBV11-2 and TRBJ1-5): EAGVAQSPRYKIIEKRQSVAFWCNPISGHATLYWYQQILGQGPKLLIQFQNNGVVDDSQLPKDRFSAERLKGVDSTLKIQPAKLEDSAVYLCASSSGGWGPSMPQHFGDGTRLSIL.

This clonotype was seen at least ten times. This chain connects TRBV15 to TRBJ1-1, with TRBD1 as a possible D gene (5 bases). CDR3 length: 14 amino acids. Trimming pared 0 bases from V and 4 bases from J, leaving 9 bases between. Germline CDR1 reads LNHNV; CDR2 reads YYDKDF (reference sequence). The CDR3 loop is CATSRERTITEAFF. The CDR3 DNA sequence: TGTGCCACCAGCAGAGAGAGGACAATCACTGAAGCTTTCTTT.

V usage is TRBV19 and J usage is TRBJ2-5; 12 bases fit TRBD2. The V and J ends lost 3 bases and 5 bases, in that order; junction bases with no gene match: 4. Germline V gene data show CDR1 as LNHDA and CDR2 as SQIVND (reference sequence). The CDR3 has 15 amino acids. This CDR3 is CASSMTSGRSETQYF. The DNA of the CDR3 is TGTGCCAGTAGTATGACTAGCGGGAGATCGGAGACCCAGTACTTC.

The rearrangement joins TRBV11-2 to TRBJ2-7; maybe TRBD1 (6 bases). Germline CDR1 and CDR2: SGHAT and FQNNGV. V lost 5 bases to trimming and J lost 0 bases, with 14 bases between them. The CDR3 extends over 15 amino acids. The DNA of the CDR3 is TGTGCCAGCAGCCCGCTCAGGGGTCCCTCCTACGAGCAGTACTTC. The encoded protein is CASSPLRGPSYEQYF.

This clonotype was seen repeatedly, ten times or more. The chain carries TRBV28 and TRBJ2-3; perhaps TRBD1 as D (6 bases). The CDR3 is made up of 12 amino acids. Germline CDR1 MDHEN, CDR2 SYDVKM. The CDR3 DNA is TGTCCTCAGGGGCCTAGCACAGATACGCAGTATTTT. Translating gives CPQGPSTDTQYF. The full variable domain, rest sourced from reference TRBV28 and TRBJ2-3, is DVKVTQSSRYLVKRTGEKVFLECVQDMDHENMFWYRQDPGLGLRLIYFSYDVKMKEKGDIPEGYSVSREKKERFSLILESASTNQTSMYLCPQGPSTDTQYFGPGTRLTVL.

At least ten counts were recorded for this clonotype. V and J are TRBV12-3 or TRBV12-4 and TRBJ2-3, with D unresolved. V was clipped by 3 bases and J by 1 base, with 5 bases between them. CDR3 length: 13 amino acids. Here the CDR3 DNA reads TGTGCCAGCAGTTTCTCGGGCACAGATACGCAGTATTTT. This translates into CASSFSGTDTQYF.

This clonotype was counted at least ten times. This chain connects TRBV12-3 or TRBV12-4 to TRBJ1-5, with 8 positions matching TRBD1. Germline trimming cut 5 bases from V and 3 bases from J; bases unmatched to any gene: 9. The CDR3 length is 16 residues. Here the CDR3 reads CASSTFGQGFNQPQHF. Written as DNA, the CDR3 is TGTGCCAGCAGTACCTTTGGACAGGGATTCAATCAGCCCCAGCATTTT.

This clonotype was detected ten times or more. J is TRBJ2-5 and V is TRBV30; D is undetermined. CDR3 size: 13 residues. Germline-derived CDR1 and CDR2 are GTSNPN and SVGIG (reference sequence). Trimming took off 4 bases at V and 2 bases at J, with 11 bases between the two ends. CDR3 loop: CAWKEQTQETQYF. Written as DNA, the CDR3 is TGTGCCTGGAAGGAACAGACTCAAGAGACCCAGTACTTC.

Many counts were recorded for this clonotype. This chain links TRBV4-3 with TRBJ2-5, with TRBD1 matching 9 bases. The CDR3 is 15 amino acids. Per the germline V gene, CDR1 is LGHNA and CDR2 is YSLEER. V dropped 1 base and J dropped 5; count of bases not matched to a gene: 5. In DNA, the CDR3 is TGCGCCAGCAGCCAAGGAAACAGGGGGCGGGAGACCCAGTACTTC. It encodes CASSQGNRGRETQYF.

This clonotype was observed many times. The genes are TRBV11-2 and TRBJ2-5; 11 bases line up with TRBD2. With 3 bases clipped from V and 4 bases from J, the junction kept 10 bases outside the gene matches. Germline CDR1 SGHAT, CDR2 FQNNGV. The CDR3 extends over 17 amino acids. CDR3 nucleotide sequence: TGTGCCAGCAGCTTTCGTGTAGCGGGAGGGTTCCGAGAGACCCAGTACTTC. Translating it yields CASSFRVAGGFRETQYF.

At least ten counts were recorded for this clonotype. The gene calls are TRBV12-3 or TRBV12-4 and TRBJ1-6, with unresolved D. Trimming took 2 bases from V and 7 from J, leaving 9 bases between them. The CDR3 contains 14 residues. CDR3 region: CASSLRHQNSPLHF. DNA for the CDR3: TGTGCCAGCAGTTTACGGCATCAAAATTCACCCCTCCACTTT.

The chain combines TRBV4-1 with TRBJ1-3; D not resolved. Germline lookup yields CDR1 MGHRA and CDR2 YSYEKL. Trimming removed 3 bases at V and 0 bases at J, with 9 bases between. The CDR3 is 15 residues long. CDR3: CASSHDWSSGNTIYF. The CDR3 DNA reads TGCGCCAGCAGCCACGACTGGAGCTCTGGAAACACCATATATTTT.

In this sample, this clonotype turned up many times. The CDR3 region has the DNA TGTGCCAGCAGTGGAGATCTTGGCTACACCTTC. Its translation: CASSGDLGYTF. V usage is TRBV6-1 and J usage is TRBJ1-2, with D hard to call. Germline CDR1 reads MNHNS; CDR2 reads SASEGT. The CDR3 totals 11 residues. The V end was cut by 4 bases, the J end by 7 bases, with 7 bases between.

In this sample, this clonotype turned up many times. The rearrangement joins TRBV28 to TRBJ1-1, with no clear D. CDR1 and CDR2 (germline): MDHEN, SYDVKM. Trimming left V 5 bases short and J 0 bases short, with 22 bases between. The CDR3 consists of 18 residues. CDR3 residues: CASSPLLEGGLMNTEAFF. The CDR3 nucleotides are TGTGCCAGCAGTCCCCTTTTGGAGGGTGGGTTGATGAACACTGAAGCTTTCTTT.

This chain links TRBV5-1 with TRBJ1-5; D is perhaps TRBD1 (5 bases). Germline CDR1 and CDR2: SGHRS and YFSETQ. The CDR3 totals 19 residues. Trimming took 4 bases from V and 0 from J, leaving 23 bases between them. CDR3 amino acids: CASSPDRDFDSISNQPQHF. The CDR3 DNA follows: TGCGCCAGCAGCCCCGACAGAGACTTTGATTCAATTAGCAATCAGCCCCAGCATTTT.

This clonotype was observed at least ten times. This chain uses TRBV6-5 with TRBJ1-2; 9 bases match TRBD1. CDR3 length: 16 amino acids. The J segment lost 4 bases and the V segment lost 4 bases, leaving 10 bases of the junction unmatched. Germline CDR1 reads MNHEY; CDR2 reads SVGAGI. CDR3 loop: CASSSSLDRGAYGYTF. The CDR3 nucleotides are TGTGCCAGCAGTTCTTCTCTTGACAGGGGGGCCTATGGCTACACCTTC.

This clonotype was counted ten times or more. The chain employs TRBV6-1 and TRBJ1-1; TRBD1 is a possible D gene (5 bases). The germline CDR1 and CDR2 sequences are MNHNS and SASEGT. This CDR3 comprises 16 residues. V was pared by 2 bases and J by 1 base, with 14 bases between. This chain's CDR3 is CASSEPGDLRNTEAFF. CDR3 bases: TGTGCCAGCAGTGAACCCGGGGACCTTAGGAACACTGAAGCTTTCTTT.

The V gene is TRBV6-1, the J gene TRBJ2-7, with D perhaps given as TRBD1 or TRBD2 (5 bases each). Germline lookup yields CDR1 MNHNS and CDR2 SASEGT. V was pared by 4 bases and J by 4 bases, with 17 bases between. This CDR3 has 15 amino acids. The CDR3 reads CASSVHLSGRYEQYF. The CDR3 nucleotides read TGTGCCAGCAGTGTCCATTTATCGGGGCGATACGAGCAGTACTTC.

The table lists this clonotype with many counts. The V call is TRBV12-3 or TRBV12-4, the J call TRBJ2-5; perhaps TRBD2 as D (6 bases). This CDR3 has 16 residues. Trimming cost V 2 bases and J 1 base, with 14 bases left between them. CDR3 protein: CASSLSGGPFQETQYF. The CDR3 DNA reads TGTGCCAGCAGTTTATCCGGGGGTCCTTTCCAAGAGACCCAGTACTTC.